This T cell receptor (beta chain) was identified in a study of T-cell reconstitution after alpha-beta-depleted transplantation in children. Study observations and caveats: The high TCRbeta diversity at day 60 in some patients came from surviving recipient T cells and thymic progenitors. T cells produced anew were the main source of T-cell counts and diversity one year after transplant.

Trimming took off 0 bases at V and 4 bases at J, with 8 bases between the two ends. The CDR3 runs to 14 residues. CDR1 and CDR2 from the germline V gene are KGHSH and LQKENI. Concerning this clonotype itself: Its matching antigen is unknown.

A TCRbeta library incorporating unique molecular identifiers was prepared. TCRdb reprocessed the PCR reads with MiXCR, giving one entry per CDR3 protein. Of around 490,000 distinct CDR3 sequences in the sample, roughly 11% are singletons; the top ten hold 12% to 15%. This TCR derives from a female patient between 2 and 15 years old who had a stem cell transplant for aplastic anemia, so the T cells may come from the graft donor. The sequenced sample was PBMCs, mostly from graft donor cells, obtained 180 days after TCRalphabeta/CD19-depleted stem cell transplant. This chain joins TRBV18 and TRBJ2-3; tentatively, D is TRBD1 or TRBD2 (5 bases each). CDR3 protein: CASSPPTGPDTQYF. The CDR3 DNA sequence: TGTGCCAGCTCACCACCGACGGGACCAGATACGCAGTATTTT.